These 14 T cell receptor beta chains came from one sample sequenced in a study of metastatic and nonmetastatic thyroid tumors. All patients were untreated before thyroid surgery. TCRdb reassembled clones from the PCR reads with MiXCR. The repertoire includes about 15,000 clones, about 25% of them detected once, and approximately 10% sits in the top ten. Sequencing was carried out using blood. Receptors originate from a male donor with papillary thyroid cancer or a benign thyroid nodule (not recorded which). Some clones in this sample may be carry-over from other donors' samples.

The V call is TRBV20-1, the J call TRBJ2-7, with 8 bases lining up with TRBD2. CDR1 DFQATT and CDR2 SNEGSKA come from the germline V gene (reference sequence). The CDR3 extends over 20 amino acids. Unmatched junction bases numbered 22, after V lost 0 bases and J lost 3 bases. The CDR3: CSAREGRGILAVSSGYEQYF. CDR3 DNA sequence: TGCAGTGCTAGAGAGGGCAGGGGAATACTAGCGGTATCGTCTGGCTACGAGCAGTACTTC.

This chain joins TRBV5-1 and TRBJ2-5, with D uncertain. Per the germline V gene, CDR1 is SGHRS and CDR2 is YFSETQ. The CDR3 loop spans 14 amino acids. The V end lost 4 bases, the J end lost 5 bases, and 15 bases lay between the germline ends. The CDR3 coding sequence is TGCGCCAGCAGCCTGCCTAGTGTTGGGGAGACCCAGTACTTC. Amino acids: CASSLPSVGETQYF.

This chain uses TRBV5-1 with TRBJ2-7; D may be TRBD1 or TRBD2 (6 bases each). Germline CDR1 is SGHRS and CDR2 is YFSETQ. The CDR3 extends over 15 amino acids. The V gene lost 4 bases and the J gene lost 3 bases, with 17 bases spanning the gap. DNA of the CDR3: TGCGCCAGCAGCCCCCACCGGGGGCCCCGCTACGAGCAGTACTTC. Its translation is CASSPHRGPRYEQYF.

A few counts support this clone. The J gene is TRBJ2-3, the V gene TRBV28, with 10 bases matching TRBD1. Germline CDR1 and CDR2: MDHEN and SYDVKM. Trimming took 6 bases from V and 2 from J; bases not matched to a gene: 5. The CDR3 covers 15 residues. This CDR3 is CASSFGTGDTDTQYF. The CDR3 nucleotides are TGTGCCAGCAGCTTTGGGACAGGGGACACAGATACGCAGTATTTT. Based on the CDR3 plus reference TRBV28 and TRBJ2-3, the full variable domain is DVKVTQSSRYLVKRTGEKVFLECVQDMDHENMFWYRQDPGLGLRLIYFSYDVKMKEKGDIPEGYSVSREKKERFSLILESASTNQTSMYLCASSFGTGDTDTQYFGPGTRLTVL.

The chain couples TRBV20-1 to TRBJ2-1; 8 bases align to TRBD1. Per the germline V gene, CDR1 is DFQATT and CDR2 is SNEGSKA (reference sequence). The trim removed 0 bases at V and 9 bases at J, leaving 1 base unmatched. The CDR3 totals 12 residues. DNA for the CDR3: TGCAGTGCTAGAGATCAGGGGGCTGAGCAGTTCTTC. It codes for CSARDQGAEQFF.

The table lists this clone with many counts. The chain couples TRBV30 to TRBJ1-4; D gene uncertain. This CDR3 is built from 12 residues. V was shortened by 0 bases and J by 15 bases, with 14 bases between the two germline ends. Germline V gene data show CDR1 as GTSNPN and CDR2 as SVGIG (reference sequence). CDR3 sequence (DNA): TGTGCCTGGAGTGTATTAAAGGAAAGGGTGTTTTTT. It codes for CAWSVLKERVFF. Full variable domain (missing parts from reference TRBV30 and TRBJ1-4): SQTIHQWPATLVQPVGSPLSLECTVEGTSNPNLYWYRQAAGRGLQLLFYSVGIGQISSEVPQNLSASRPQDRQFILSSKKLLLSDSGFYLCAWSVLKERVFFGSGTQLSVL.

This clone appeared many times. The chain has TRBV5-4 and TRBJ1-4, with TRBD1 matching over 7 bases. The CDR3 runs to 17 residues. Per germline, CDR1 SGHNT and CDR2 YYREEE (reference sequence). V shed 4 bases and J 7 bases; nucleotides not matched to a gene: 16. The CDR3 spells CASSSRDSQGLGEKLFF. CDR3 bases: TGTGCCAGCAGCAGCCGGGACAGCCAAGGATTAGGTGAAAAACTGTTTTTT.

The rearrangement links TRBV7-2 to TRBJ1-2; D perhaps matches TRBD1 (5 bases). The germline CDR1 and CDR2 sequences are SGHTA and FQGNSA. The CDR3 length is 14 residues. The V gene lost 4 bases and the J gene lost 3 bases, with 12 bases spanning the gap. CDR3 nucleotide sequence: TGTGCCAGCAGCTCATCGGGGACTGACTATGGCTACACCTTC. Translation gives CASSSSGTDYGYTF.

By share, this clone ranks as medium-sized. CDR3 sequence: CASSFQDRYHGYTF. CDR3 sequence (DNA): TGTGCCAGCAGTTTTCAGGACAGGTACCATGGCTACACCTTC. The chain links TRBV27 to TRBJ1-2, with TRBD1 matching over 7 bases. The CDR3 runs to 14 residues. Germline CDR1 is MNHEY and CDR2 is SMNVEV (reference sequence). V shed 3 bases and J 6 bases; nucleotides not matched to a gene: 7.

The J gene is TRBJ2-7, the V gene TRBV20-1; D not certain. The V and J ends lost 5 bases and 0 bases respectively, with 14 bases between them. This CDR3 contains 14 residues. CDR1 and CDR2 from the germline V gene are DFQATT and SNEGSKA (reference sequence). The CDR3 spells CSASEKGFSYEQYF. The DNA of the CDR3 is TGCAGTGCTTCTGAGAAGGGTTTCTCCTACGAGCAGTACTTC.

Relative to its sample, this clone is medium-sized. V and J are TRBV11-2 and TRBJ1-6, with D hard to call. The germline gives CDR1 SGHAT, CDR2 FQNNGV. The V end lost 1 base, the J end lost 7 bases, and 5 bases lay between the germline ends. The CDR3 extends over 13 amino acids. The CDR3, as DNA: TGTGCCAGCAGCTTAGGAAGGAATTCACCCCTCCACTTT. This encodes CASSLGRNSPLHF.

This clone was counted a few times. The genes are TRBV6-1 and TRBJ2-7, with 9 bases lining up with TRBD1. The V gene's germline CDR1 is MNHNS and CDR2 SASEGT. The CDR3 has 14 residues. J gave up 3 bases and V 8 bases, and 8 bases lay outside the gene matches. CDR3 amino acids: CASRTGTGIYEQYF. For the CDR3, the DNA is TGTGCCAGCCGCACCGGGACAGGGATCTACGAGCAGTACTTC.

In its sample, this clone was seen many times. V usage is TRBV7-2 and J usage is TRBJ2-1; D tentatively reads TRBD1 or TRBD2 (5 bases each). The CDR3 sequence is 14 residues long. CDR1 and CDR2 from the germline V gene are SGHTA and FQGNSA. V was pared by 1 base and J by 9 bases, with 13 bases between. The CDR3 loop reads CASSLVSRGGEQFF. The DNA of the CDR3 is TGTGCCAGCAGCTTAGTTTCGCGTGGGGGTGAGCAGTTCTTC. The full variable domain, rest sourced from reference TRBV7-2 and TRBJ2-1, is GAGVSQSPSNKVTEKGKDVELRCDPISGHTALYWYRQSLGQGLEFLIYFQGNSAPDKSGLPSDRFSAERTGGSVSTLTIQRTQQEDSAVYLCASSLVSRGGEQFFGPGTRLTVL.

This chain joins TRBV18 and TRBJ2-7; D gene ambiguous. CDR3 length: 12 amino acids. V lost 4 bases, J lost 4 bases, and 8 bases lay in between. The germline CDR1 and CDR2 sequences are KGHSH and LQKENI. The CDR3 spells CASSRRDYEQYF. CDR3 nucleotide sequence: TGTGCCAGCTCACGCAGAGATTACGAGCAGTACTTC.